This T cell receptor (beta chain) came from a study of cytomegalovirus exposure and HLA in healthy donors (dated by TCRdb to the late 2010s). General notes on the study: An earlier analysis of under 600 of the donors reported more than 250 Gb of sequence data and 120 million or so unique TCR beta sequences from approximately 180 million T cells. An early release covering 550 to 650 HLA-typed donors comprised 250 to 350 gigabases of sequencing data and tens of millions of unique TCR sequences. Among the roughly 380 genotyped donors, around 81% belonged to the genetic ancestry cluster associated with self-reported Caucasian donors. The study aimed to test whether cataloging public T cell receptors could reveal signatures of past pathogen exposure. The study used immunosequencing to profile the T cell repertoires of about 670 subjects and linked those repertoires to cytomegalovirus serostatus. Along with the roughly 700-subject first cohort, a separate validation cohort of more than 90 different subjects was used. To predict cytomegalovirus infection status, the study brought together high-throughput TCR immunosequencing, statistical association of individual TCRs with disease status, and machine learning. To study patterns of TCR occurrence, a later analysis re-analyzed previously published TCR beta repertoires from 500 to 850 donors and added high-resolution HLA genotyping. Rather than drawing on any new phenotypic data, the later analysis identified candidate immune exposures from TCR beta sequences and the way those sequences occurred across donors. In an earlier analysis of about 590 of the donors, high-throughput TCR beta sequencing was used to judge whether each TCR beta V gene segment behaved as functional or pseudogenic. Alongside the repertoire data, information on donor age, sex, ethnicity and CMV serostatus was compiled. A later genetic analysis took genome-wide SNP genotypes for about three fifths of the 666 donors and used that subset as a discovery cohort. Every discovery cohort repertoire had been produced on one sequencing platform. Class I and class II HLA loci were covered by the typing at four-digit resolution. The number of donors typed differed by locus, with roughly 620-630 for A, B, C, DRB1 and DQB1, roughly 550 for DQA1, 600 to 610 for DPA1, and around 430 for DPB1. Roughly five DR-DQ haplotypes were handled as single units for association and clustering, since linkage in the cohort was strong. On average, roughly 250,000 unique TCR beta nucleotide sequences were sequenced per donor among 300 to 500 genotyped donors of the cohort, with roughly 18% of those sequences being non-productive. The paper as a whole reports these results and caveats: Most TCR sequences were seen in very few donors, while some public TCRs were found in many individuals. A group of highly shared sequence variants was considered likely to be a technical artifact of the sequencing pipeline. Because some donors lacked HLA typing at each locus, the association tests relied only on the typed subset. An earlier analysis of several hundred of the donors showed that most TCR beta V segments appeared in productive rearrangements either about 90% or about 30% of the time, which broadly matched IMGT annotations. When HLA alleles, especially DR and DQ, strongly co-occurred, attributing TCR associations to individual alleles was difficult. The classifier was reported to diagnose cytomegalovirus status with high specificity and sensitivity in both the original cohort and the validation cohort. The presence/absence analyses assumed that sequencing depth was roughly uniform across donors, and that assumption may not be true. A further reported finding was that TCR beta sequences accurately predicted the HLA-A and HLA-B alleles for most subjects in the first cohort. A later analysis reported that several top co-occurrence clusters appeared linked to parvovirus B19, influenza, CMV and Epstein-Barr virus. It was suggested by the authors that the approach could potentially be generalized to other disease states and immunological phenotypes. Compared with equally common non-associated chains, HLA-associated TCR beta chains in a later analysis were more clonally expanded and had lower generation probabilities. Compared with the roughly 700-donor mean, donors in an Asian-associated ancestry cluster had fewer N-insertions in productive TCRs, according to a later genetic analysis. The study gave a list of 150 to 200 TCR beta chains associated with cytomegalovirus. According to a later analysis, TCR association rates differed among HLA loci, with DRB1 alleles showing the most associated TCRs and HLA-C alleles showing the fewest. For the cohort, immune exposure information was limited to CMV serostatus. A few of the identified cytomegalovirus-associated TCR beta chains were confirmed in vitro to be specific for cytomegalovirus antigens. Linkage disequilibrium might explain the correlated functional status among segregating V segments, but an unknown experimental factor could not be ruled out. A later analysis associated about 16,000 TCR beta sequences with specific HLA alleles at a false discovery rate of 0.05. Because counts were too low, seventeen rarely observed V segments, including chromosome 9 orphons, were excluded from the earlier analysis of 587 of the donors. A later analysis found that most CMV-associated TCR beta chains appeared HLA-restricted, with HLA associations seemingly driven largely by CMV exposure. The cohort was sequenced for TCR beta chains only, and without alpha or paired-chain data the features that could be detected were limited. V-gene and J-gene trimming of TCR beta chains was associated with a missense DCLRE1C variant in a later genetic analysis, and the association was replicated in an independent cohort.

The protocol used for the library was the immunoSEQ multiplex PCR assay. The multiplex PCR relied on a mix of 60 forward primers for TCR Vbeta segments and 13 reverse primers for TCR Jbeta segments. Amplification of the CDR3 region of rearranged TCR beta genes was performed with a multiplex PCR assay on genomic DNA. On the Illumina HiSeq System, the amplified TCR beta libraries were sequenced as 87-base-pair reads. In the paper's pipeline: A later analysis tallied around 82 million unique TCR beta chains across the 550 to 850 repertoires, and approximately 12 million of those chains were shared by two or more donors. To remove PCR and sequencing errors, raw reads were error-corrected and collapsed into unique sequences using a nearest-neighbor algorithm that merged closely related sequences. V, D and J gene segments were assigned by aligning CDR3 sequences to IMGT reference sequences. For a sequence to be retained, a match of at least six nucleotides to both a V gene segment and a J gene segment was required. Rearrangements were classified as productive when the CDR3 lacked stop codons and remained in frame with V and J, and all other rearrangements were classified as non-productive. Following IMGT convention, CDR3 was defined as the stretch from the second conserved V-encoded cysteine up to the conserved J-encoded phenylalanine. In an earlier analysis of more than 550 of the donors, sequences lacking an unambiguous match to a single V gene segment were excluded. In an earlier analysis of several hundred of the donors, V segments were called functional above 56.7% productive rearrangements and were called segregating when the between-donor standard deviation exceeded 5%. To diagnose cytomegalovirus status from the catalog of TCR beta chain sequences, a statistical classification framework was built. In a later analysis, V and J genes were assigned by comparing TCR nucleotide sequences against IMGT/GENE-DB human TR gene sequences. In a later analysis, CDR3 sequences and most-parsimonious VDJ recombination scenarios were assigned using the TCRdist pipeline. A later analysis defined each TCR beta chain by its CDR3 amino acid sequence plus V-gene family, and excluded reads lacking a unique V-gene family. To address suspected cross-contamination and a sequencing artifact, a later analysis removed around 590 highly shared, low-generation-probability nucleotide sequences. A later analysis calculated a clonal expansion index for each public chain from normalized within-repertoire ranks of inferred template counts. In a later analysis, generation probabilities were computed using a VDJ recombination model fitted to out-of-frame rearrangements, and the results were checked against IGoR. Hypergeometric tests were used in a later analysis to score TCR-TCR, TCR-HLA and TCR-CMV co-occurrence, with a repertoire-size bias correction applied to the TCR pairs. In a later analysis, false discovery rates were estimated by permuting HLA or CMV assignments 20 times. In a later analysis, co-occurring TCRs were grouped with DBSCAN, and TCRdist sequence similarity was added when clustering was performed within HLA-allele-positive subsets. Repertoires with fewer than 30,000 or more than 120,000 public chains were left out of co-occurrence clustering, as were about 5 repertoires with anomalous nucleotide sharing. The table was pulled from immuneACCESS by TCRdb, which kept in-frame rearrangements only. Such tables lose some clones; where checked, under half of the loss comes from unresolved V genes, and the rest has no known cause. D and trimming were read from the DNA, whereas the V and J calls and clone size are those reported in that table. The sample table shows 130,000 or so clones, and about 77% are seen once. The ten biggest clones cover more than 0.95% of the sample.

The cohort was made up of 500 to 850 healthy bone marrow donors. Cohort members were all nominally healthy when sampled, although unrecorded immune exposures were likely present. The donor tested CMV seronegative and was one of the 352 seronegative cohort members. A peripheral blood sample was provided by each donor, and peripheral blood mononuclear cells were used for TCR beta sequencing. The Qiagen DNeasy Blood Extraction Kit was used to extract genomic DNA from the blood cell samples. Note on this clone: The antigen this receptor binds is unknown. No base quality values were provided; no much bigger clone lies one nucleotide off.

The TCR was taken from a man aged 50 or older in good health and CMV-seronegative. Sequencing was carried out using PBMCs.

The CDR3 sequence is CASSLSSGRSGANVLTF. The DNA is as follows: TGTGCCAGCAGCTTGAGTAGCGGGAGATCTGGGGCCAACGTCCTGACTTTC. Recombination connected TRBV7-2 to TRBJ2-6, with 9 central nucleotides matching TRBD2. CDR3 length: 17 amino acids, cysteine to phenylalanine. Just the 51-base CDR3 DNA is kept, in frame starting at base 1. Here V drops 3 bases and J drops 1 base, and the junction holds 4 bases not matched to any gene. The germline V gene gives CDR1 as SGHTA and CDR2 as FQGNSA.